The clone carrying this T cell receptor beta chain has ten or more counts. No antigen is known for it. Investigators prepared the TCR beta libraries by applying iRepertoire HTBI primers and Arm-PCR of CDR3 regions. How the authors handled the data: Identification of gene segments yielded more than 60 TRBV and 14 to 15 TRBJ across samples. TCRdb re-analysed the multiplex PCR reads in MiXCR, keeping a single row per CDR3 protein. The V and J calls here are based on TCRdb, not the publication. This table holds roughly 520,000 distinct CDR3 sequences, 9.5% to 15% found once. Time point defined: newly diagnosed GD, antithyroid drugs for less than 3 months. Generation of the TCR library employed RNA extracted from PBMCs. This specimen comes from a study of regulatory T cells in long-lasting Graves disease. This CDR3 is 14 amino acids long. CDR1 and CDR2 (germline): SEHNR, FQNEAQ (reference sequence). Trimming took off 0 bases at V and 0 bases at J, with 4 bases between the two ends.

Broader study findings: TRBV28 was favored in persistent disease, as were TRBJ1-2 and TRBJ2-5.

The data also belong to a second study, concerning T cells in Graves' hyperthyroidism and ophthalmopathy. That paper adds: No progression to ophthalmopathy during 18 months of follow-up defined stable disease.

The chain recombines TRBV7-9 with TRBJ2-3; D unclear. The sequencing used peripheral blood mononuclear cells (PBMCs), collected at new diagnosis, from a patient treated with antithyroid drugs. The receptor was isolated from a woman aged 25 to 39 with Graves disease. The CDR3 DNA reads TGTGCCAGCAGCTTAGCCCAGAGCACAGATACGCAGTATTTT. It encodes CASSLAQSTDTQYF. The full variable domain, completed using reference TRBV7-9 and TRBJ2-3, is DTGVSQNPRHKITKRGQNVTFRCDPISEHNRLYWYRQTLGQGPEFLTYFQNEAQLEKSRLLSDRFSAERPKGSFSTLEIQRTEQGDSAMYLCASSLAQSTDTQYFGPGTRLTVL.